Below, 4 T cell receptor beta chains from the same sample are listed, as sequenced in a study of T cell responses to AZD1222 COVID-19 vaccine. Generated by immunoSEQ multiplex PCR, the TCRdb table keeps only in-frame clones and is missing some. In the table there are approximately 110,000 clones, 70% to 90% of which are singletons. This specimen was peripheral blood, taken on day 0 of AZD1222 vaccination. The receptors here all came from an adult in good health.

This clone has just a few counts. This sequence joins TRBV2 and TRBJ2-1; a weak D match, TRBD2 (6 bases). The CDR3 loop spans 12 amino acids. Germline-derived CDR1 and CDR2 are SNHLY and FYNNEI. V gave up 4 bases and J gave up 8 bases, with 9 bases separating them. The CDR3 DNA sequence: TGTGCCAGCAGTGGGAGGGGCGATGAGCAGTTCTTC. Protein: CASSGRGDEQFF. The complete variable domain, with remaining parts taken from reference TRBV2 and TRBJ2-1, reads EPEVTQTPSHQVTQMGQEVILRCVPISNHLYFYWYRQILGQKVEFLVSFYNNEISEKSEIFDDQFSVERPDGSNFTLKIRSTKLEDSAMYFCASSGRGDEQFFGPGTRLTVL.

This clone has just a few counts. This chain joins TRBV5-1 and TRBJ2-7, with a tentative D call TRBD1 (6 bases). Germline CDR1 and CDR2: SGHRS and YFSETQ. The CDR3 length is 15 residues. Between the trimmed V and J ends, which lost 3 bases and 2 bases, there was a span of 15 bases. The CDR3 sequence: CASSSPHRAPYEQYF. The CDR3 DNA reads TGCGCCAGCAGCTCACCGCACAGGGCCCCCTACGAGCAGTACTTC. The variable domain in full, completed from reference TRBV5-1 and TRBJ2-7, reads KAGVTQTPRYLIKTRGQQVTLSCSPISGHRSVSWYQQTPGQGLQFLFEYFSETQRNKGNFPGRFSGRQFSNSRSEMNVSTLELGDSALYLCASSSPHRAPYEQYFGPGTRLTVT.

The CDR3 sequence is CASGIGGSRKFGELFF. Written as DNA, the CDR3 is TGTGCCAGCGGAATTGGGGGTAGCAGGAAATTCGGGGAGCTGTTTTTT. The chain combines TRBV7-2 with TRBJ2-2; TRBD1 or TRBD2 may be the D gene (5 bases each). Germline lookup yields CDR1 SGHTA and CDR2 FQGNSA. The CDR3 extends over 16 amino acids. The V end was cut by 8 bases, the J end by 7 bases, with 23 bases between.

The V gene is TRBV12-3 or TRBV12-4, the J gene TRBJ2-1; no clear D. CDR3 length: 12 residues. The ends were cut back, 2 bases at V and 7 bases at J, with 6 bases in the middle. The CDR3 reads CASSLMVNEQFF. In nucleotides, the CDR3 is TGTGCCAGCAGTTTAATGGTAAATGAGCAGTTCTTC.